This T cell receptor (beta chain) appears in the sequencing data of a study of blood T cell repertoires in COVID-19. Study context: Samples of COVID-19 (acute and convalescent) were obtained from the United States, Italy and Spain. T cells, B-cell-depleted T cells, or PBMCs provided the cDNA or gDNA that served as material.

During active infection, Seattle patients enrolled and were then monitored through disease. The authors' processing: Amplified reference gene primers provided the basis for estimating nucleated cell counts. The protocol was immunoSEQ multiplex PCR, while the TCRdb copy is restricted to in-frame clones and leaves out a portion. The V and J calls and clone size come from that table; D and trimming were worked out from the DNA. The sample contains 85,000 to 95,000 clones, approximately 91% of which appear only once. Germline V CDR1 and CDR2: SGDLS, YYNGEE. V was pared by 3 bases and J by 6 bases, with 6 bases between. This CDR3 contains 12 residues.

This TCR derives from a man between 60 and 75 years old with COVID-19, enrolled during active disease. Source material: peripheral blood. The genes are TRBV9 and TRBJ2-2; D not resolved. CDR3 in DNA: TGTGCCAGCAGCGCCGGTCCCGGGGAGCTGTTTTTT. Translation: CASSAGPGELFF.